This entry lists 25 T cell receptor beta chains sequenced from one sample in a study of response to subunit inactivated influenza vaccine. A single record per CDR3 protein comes from TCRdb applying MiXCR to the RT-PCR reads. The table records 710,000 or so distinct CDR3 sequences, 15% to 18% of them present only once. Sequenced material: PBMCs from blood, taken 11 to 12 days after vaccination. The receptors originated from a man aged 50 to 60 who received an inactivated influenza vaccine.

The chain employs TRBV7-9 and TRBJ2-1; TRBD1 aligns across 11 bases. Germline loops: CDR1 SEHNR, CDR2 FQNEAQ (reference sequence). The length of the CDR3 is 16 residues. V lost 3 bases and J lost 3; bases outside the gene matches: 4. CDR3 region: CASSFWGTGGYNEQFF. DNA for the CDR3: TGTGCCAGCAGCTTTTGGGGGACAGGGGGCTACAATGAGCAGTTCTTC.

This clonotype was seen more than once but under ten times. The chain has TRBV5-1 and TRBJ2-2; 10 bases agree with TRBD2. Germline V gene data show CDR1 as SGHRS and CDR2 as YFSETQ. The CDR3 runs to 17 residues. V gave up 1 base and J gave up 2 bases; unmatched junction bases: 5. CDR3 in DNA: TGCGCCAGCAGCTTGAGTCTAGCGGGAGCCAACACCGGGGAGCTGTTTTTT. Protein: CASSLSLAGANTGELFF.

This chain connects TRBV7-3 to TRBJ1-5; D perhaps matches TRBD1 (6 bases). Germline CDR1 reads SGHTA; CDR2 reads FQGTGA. The CDR3 spans 14 residues. The CDR3 spells CVQQQGRSNQPQHF. CDR3 coding DNA: TGTGTCCAACAACAGGGTCGAAGCAATCAGCCCCAGCATTTT.

This clonotype appeared a few times. The rearrangement joins TRBV5-1 to TRBJ2-5; no clear D gene. V was cut by 0 bases and J by 1 base, with 16 bases left in between. The CDR3 spans 17 residues. The germline CDR1 and CDR2 sequences are SGHRS and YFSETQ. The CDR3 DNA follows: TGCGCCAGCAGCTTGGAGCCGTTCCAGAGTATCCAAGAGACCCAGTACTTC. Protein product: CASSLEPFQSIQETQYF.

This rearrangement joins TRBV5-1 to TRBJ2-7; TRBD1 matches at 7 bases. The CDR3 contains 14 residues. After removal of 4 bases from V and 5 bases from J, the junction contained 9 bases not matched to a gene. Germline-derived CDR1 and CDR2 are SGHRS and YFSETQ. The CDR3 coding sequence is TGCGCCAGCAGCCTTGGACAGGCTCGGGACGAGCAGTACTTC. Translation: CASSLGQARDEQYF.

This clonotype was recorded at least ten times. The genes are TRBV12-3 or TRBV12-4 and TRBJ2-7, with no clear D. The CDR3 is 13 residues long. Trimming removed 3 bases at V and 6 bases at J, with 12 bases between. The CDR3 nucleotides are TGTGCCAGCAGTTTCCTCGGACGTCGCGAGCAGTACTTC. It specifies CASSFLGRREQYF.

This clonotype was counted ten times or more. The chain combines TRBV5-1 with TRBJ2-3; possible D gene TRBD2, 6 bases. Germline loops: CDR1 SGHRS, CDR2 YFSETQ. The CDR3 consists of 14 residues. V was shortened by 4 bases and J by 2 bases, with 11 bases between the two germline ends. CDR3 in DNA: TGCGCCAGCAGCCCGGGACTTAACACAGATACGCAGTATTTT. As protein: CASSPGLNTDTQYF.

The table lists this clonotype with a few counts. The chain couples TRBV29-1 to TRBJ2-7; 9 positions agree with TRBD1. CDR1 and CDR2 (germline): SQVTM, ANQGSEA. The V and J ends lost 6 bases and 6 bases, in that order; junction bases with no gene match: 12. The CDR3 length is 14 residues. The CDR3 protein is CSVYLGQGFIEQYF. CDR3 nucleotide sequence: TGCAGCGTCTATCTCGGACAGGGGTTTATCGAGCAGTACTTC.

This chain uses TRBV29-1 with TRBJ2-6; a possible D gene is TRBD1 (6 bases). Trimming removed 5 bases at V and 4 bases at J, with 12 bases between. Germline lookup yields CDR1 SQVTM and CDR2 ANQGSEA. CDR3 length: 14 amino acids. The CDR3 sequence is CSVIGGFGANVLTF. CDR3 DNA sequence: TGCAGCGTTATTGGGGGCTTCGGGGCCAACGTCCTGACTTTC.

V usage is TRBV12-3 or TRBV12-4 and J usage is TRBJ1-1; no reliable D call. This CDR3 has 14 residues. Deletions cut 3 bases from V and 1 base from J, with 9 bases between. CDR3 protein: CASSFTSWNTEAFF. CDR3 sequence (DNA): TGTGCCAGCAGTTTCACCAGCTGGAACACTGAAGCTTTCTTT.

The CDR3 nucleotides read TGTGCCAGCAGCCCTGGGACTAGTTGGGAGACCCAGTACTTC. Residues: CASSPGTSWETQYF. V is TRBV7-8 and J is TRBJ2-5, with 8 bases fitting TRBD2. Germline CDR1 is SGHVS and CDR2 is FQNEAQ. V trimming: 5 bases; J trimming: 5 bases; junction bases outside the gene matches: 7. This CDR3 region has 14 residues.

Comment on this clonotype: Here the CDR3 omits its conserved ending phenylalanine or tryptophan, so a read error is the likely source. The DNA is omitted, as the CDR3 cannot be located on it reliably, and the CDR3 follows TCRdb's listing. The chain has TRBV6-6 and TRBJ1-2; TRBD1, as called in the table, went unchecked against the DNA. The CDR3 contains 12 residues when both ends are counted. Looked up from germline, CDR1 is MNHNY and CDR2 is SVGAGI (reference sequence). The chain's CDR3 is CASSFIQGVTFV.

CDR3 sequence (DNA): TGTGCCAGCAGACCCAGCGGGGGCCTCTCCTACGAGCAGTACTTC. It encodes CASRPSGGLSYEQYF. This rearrangement joins TRBV27 to TRBJ2-7; 8 positions match TRBD2. Per germline, CDR1 MNHEY and CDR2 SMNVEV (reference sequence). The CDR3 loop spans 15 amino acids. V gave up 6 bases and J gave up 0 bases; unmatched junction bases: 7.

This clonotype was detected many times. The chain employs TRBV20-1 and TRBJ2-7; tentatively, D is TRBD2 (8 bases). The CDR3 covers 18 residues. Per the germline V gene, CDR1 is DFQATT and CDR2 is SNEGSKA (reference sequence). Between the trimmed V and J ends, which lost 3 bases and 1 base, there was a span of 25 bases. The CDR3 loop is CSASMPGGGWGPSYEQYF. As DNA, the CDR3 is TGCAGTGCTAGTATGCCGGGAGGGGGCTGGGGACCGTCCTACGAGCAGTACTTC.

The V and J genes are TRBV2 and TRBJ2-7; D gene ambiguous. Germline CDR1 and CDR2: SNHLY and FYNNEI. The CDR3 totals 14 residues. The ends were cut back, 4 bases at V and 5 bases at J, with 15 bases in the middle. For the CDR3, the DNA is TGTGCCAGCAGTGTTGGGATTTTGGCCAACGAGCAGTACTTC. Translating gives CASSVGILANEQYF. Variable domain in full (rest from reference TRBV2 and TRBJ2-7): EPEVTQTPSHQVTQMGQEVILRCVPISNHLYFYWYRQILGQKVEFLVSFYNNEISEKSEIFDDQFSVERPDGSNFTLKIRSTKLEDSAMYFCASSVGILANEQYFGPGTRLTVT.

This clonotype was recorded a few times. This chain joins TRBV30 and TRBJ2-1; 15 nucleotides align to TRBD2. The CDR3 covers 15 residues. V shed 2 bases and J 8 bases; nucleotides not matched to a gene: 4. The germline gives CDR1 GTSNPN, CDR2 SVGIG (reference sequence). CDR3 nucleotide sequence: TGTGCCTGGAGTTACGGACTAGCGGGAGGGGATGAGCAGTTCTTC. Its translation is CAWSYGLAGGDEQFF. Variable domain in full (rest from reference TRBV30 and TRBJ2-1): SQTIHQWPATLVQPVGSPLSLECTVEGTSNPNLYWYRQAAGRGLQLLFYSVGIGQISSEVPQNLSASRPQDRQFILSSKKLLLSDSGFYLCAWSYGLAGGDEQFFGPGTRLTVL.

This clonotype was seen many times. The chain recombines TRBV18 with TRBJ2-1, with D unresolved. The CDR3 is made up of 12 amino acids. CDR1 KGHSH and CDR2 LQKENI come from the germline V gene. The V end was cut by 2 bases, the J end by 7 bases, with 6 bases between. CDR3 sequence reads: CASSPEMNEQFF. CDR3 coding DNA: TGTGCCAGCTCACCAGAGATGAATGAGCAGTTCTTC. The full variable domain, completed using reference TRBV18 and TRBJ2-1, is NAGVMQNPRHLVRRRGQEARLRCSPMKGHSHVYWYRQLPEEGLKFMVYLQKENIIDESGMPKERFSAEFPKEGPSILRIQQVVRGDSAAYFCASSPEMNEQFFGPGTRLTVL.

The table lists this clonotype with a few counts. The chain has TRBV30 and TRBJ2-7, with D tentatively TRBD1 (5 bases). Germline values: CDR1 GTSNPN, CDR2 SVGIG (reference sequence). The CDR3 covers 12 residues. V was clipped by 8 bases and J by 3 bases, with 14 bases between them. CDR3 coding DNA: TGTGCCGGTCAGGGAAAAGGCTACGAGCAGTACTTC. This sequence encodes CAGQGKGYEQYF. The full variable domain, its missing parts supplied by reference TRBV30 and TRBJ2-7, is SQTIHQWPATLVQPVGSPLSLECTVEGTSNPNLYWYRQAAGRGLQLLFYSVGIGQISSEVPQNLSASRPQDRQFILSSKKLLLSDSGFYLCAGQGKGYEQYFGPGTRLTVT.

J is TRBJ1-4 and V is TRBV12-3 or TRBV12-4; D possibly corresponds to TRBD1 (6 bases). V dropped 6 bases and J dropped 4 bases, with 18 bases sitting between them. The CDR3 contains 16 residues. CDR3 in amino acids: CASRAGDRGYNEKLFF. CDR3 nucleotides: TGTGCCAGCAGAGCAGGGGATCGAGGTTATAATGAAAAACTGTTTTTT.

The chain employs TRBV20-1 and TRBJ2-3; D is possibly TRBD2 (5 bases). V lost 0 bases, J lost 2 bases, and 6 bases lay in between. Looked up from germline, CDR1 is DFQATT and CDR2 is SNEGSKA (reference sequence). This CDR3 is built from 13 residues. Written as DNA, the CDR3 is TGCAGTGCTAGAGATAGCGCCACAGATACGCAGTATTTT. Its translation: CSARDSATDTQYF.

This clonotype was found a few times. CDR3 amino acids: CATSRPNSPTNEKLFF. As DNA, the CDR3 is TGTGCCACCAGCAGACCTAACAGCCCAACTAATGAAAAACTGTTTTTT. The rearrangement joins TRBV15 to TRBJ1-4, with no clear D. Germline assignment: CDR1 LNHNV and CDR2 YYDKDF (reference sequence). Trimming shortened V by 2 bases and J by 0 bases, and 10 bases separated the two germline ends. This CDR3 has 16 residues.

The chain employs TRBV7-8 and TRBJ2-3; 9 bases agree with TRBD1. The germline V gene encodes CDR1 SGHVS and CDR2 FQNEAQ. The CDR3 length is 14 residues. Losses at the gene ends were 5 bases for V and 8 bases for J; bases not matched to a gene: 8. DNA for the CDR3: TGTGCCAGCAGCCCCGGGACAGGGTGGAGTACGCAGTATTTT. It translates to CASSPGTGWSTQYF.

This sequence joins TRBV6-2 or TRBV6-3 and TRBJ1-1; D remains ambiguous. Germline CDR1 is MNHEY and CDR2 is SVGEGT. The CDR3 runs 14 residues. The V end was cut by 7 bases, the J end by 5 bases, with 17 bases between. In DNA, the CDR3 is TGTGCCAGCACCCGATTATGGGGTGGAACTGAAGCTTTCTTT. It yields the protein CASTRLWGGTEAFF.

The chain links TRBV5-1 to TRBJ2-1; 9 nucleotides agree with TRBD2. The CDR3 has 15 residues. J was trimmed by 5 bases and V by 4 bases; bases with no gene match: 7. Germline V gene lookup returns CDR1 SGHRS and CDR2 YFSETQ. The CDR3 DNA sequence: TGCGCCAGCAGCCAGAGCGGGGGGCATAACAATGAGCAGTTCTTC. This gives the protein CASSQSGGHNNEQFF.

This clonotype was detected many times. Its ends do not fully match the called genes, so a read error is possible. This sequence joins TRBV7-2 and TRBJ1-4, with a tentative D call TRBD1 (5 bases). This CDR3 is built from 13 residues. CDR1 and CDR2 from the germline V gene are SGHTA and FQGNSA. CDR3 DNA: TGTGCCAGCAGTTTAGGGGAGAATGAAAAACTGTTTTTT. It is translated as CASSLGENEKLFF.